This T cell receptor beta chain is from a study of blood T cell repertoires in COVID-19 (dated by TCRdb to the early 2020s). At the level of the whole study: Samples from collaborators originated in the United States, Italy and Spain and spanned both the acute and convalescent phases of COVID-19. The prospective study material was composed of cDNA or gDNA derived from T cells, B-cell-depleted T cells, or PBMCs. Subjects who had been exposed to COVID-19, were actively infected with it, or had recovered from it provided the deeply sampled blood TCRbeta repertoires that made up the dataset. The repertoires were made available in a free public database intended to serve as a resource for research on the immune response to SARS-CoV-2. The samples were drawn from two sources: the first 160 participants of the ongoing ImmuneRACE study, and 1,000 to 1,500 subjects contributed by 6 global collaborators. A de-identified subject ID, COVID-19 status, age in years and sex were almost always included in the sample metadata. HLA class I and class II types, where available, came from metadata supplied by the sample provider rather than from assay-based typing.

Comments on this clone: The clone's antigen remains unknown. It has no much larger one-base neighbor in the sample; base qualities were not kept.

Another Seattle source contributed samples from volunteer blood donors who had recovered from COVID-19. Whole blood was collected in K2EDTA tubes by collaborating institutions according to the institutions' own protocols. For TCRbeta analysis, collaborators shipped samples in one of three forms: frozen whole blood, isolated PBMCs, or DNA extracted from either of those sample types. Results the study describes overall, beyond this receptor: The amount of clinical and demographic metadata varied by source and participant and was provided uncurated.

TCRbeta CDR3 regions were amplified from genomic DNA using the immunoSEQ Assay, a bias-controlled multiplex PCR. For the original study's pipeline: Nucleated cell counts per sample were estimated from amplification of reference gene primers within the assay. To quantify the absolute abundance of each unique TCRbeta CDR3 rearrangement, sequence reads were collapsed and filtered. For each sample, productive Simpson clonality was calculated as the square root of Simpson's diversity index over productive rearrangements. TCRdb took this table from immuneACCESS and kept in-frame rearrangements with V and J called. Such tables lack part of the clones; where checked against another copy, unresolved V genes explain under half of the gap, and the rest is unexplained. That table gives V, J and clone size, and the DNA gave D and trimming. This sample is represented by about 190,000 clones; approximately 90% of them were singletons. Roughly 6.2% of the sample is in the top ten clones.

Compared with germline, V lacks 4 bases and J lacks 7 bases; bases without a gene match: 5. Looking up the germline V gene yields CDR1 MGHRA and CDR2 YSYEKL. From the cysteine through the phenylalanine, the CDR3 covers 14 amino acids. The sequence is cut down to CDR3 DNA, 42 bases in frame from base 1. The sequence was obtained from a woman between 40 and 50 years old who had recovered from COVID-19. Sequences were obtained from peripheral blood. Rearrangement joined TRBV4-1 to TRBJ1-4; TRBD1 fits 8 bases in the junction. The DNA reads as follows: TGCGCCAGCAGCCGAGGGACAGGTAGTGAAAAACTGTTTTTT. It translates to CASSRGTGSEKLFF.